What follows are 9 T cell receptor beta chains derived from one specimen sequenced in a study of Graves' ophthalmopathy and Graves' hyperthyroidism. Amplified material comprised TCR beta CDR3 regions derived from RNA transcripts. First-round RT-PCR used HTBI primers; second-round multiplex PCR followed. TCRdb re-called the multiplex PCR reads with MiXCR, one entry per CDR3 protein. The table records 650,000 to 900,000 distinct CDR3 sequences, roughly 41% of them present only once. The specimen was peripheral blood. These TCRs come from an adult man with Graves' ophthalmopathy.

This clonotype appeared many times. The chain joins TRBV29-1 to TRBJ1-2; 9 bases map to TRBD1. After removal of 3 bases from V and 1 base from J, the junction contained 3 bases not matched to a gene. Germline CDR1 SQVTM, CDR2 ANQGSEA. CDR3 length: 14 residues. CDR3 region: CSVDTGGLNYGYTF. The CDR3 DNA reads as TGCAGCGTTGACACAGGGGGCCTTAACTATGGCTACACCTTC. Full variable domain (rest looked up from reference TRBV29-1 and TRBJ1-2): SAVISQKPSRDICQRGTSLTIQCQVDSQVTMMFWYRQQPGQSLTLIATANQGSEATYESGFVIDKFPISRPNLTFSTLTVSNMSPEDSSIYLCSVDTGGLNYGYTFGSGTRLTVV.

V is TRBV2 and J is TRBJ2-5; no definite D call. The CDR3 spans 14 residues. V was clipped by 8 bases and J by 2 bases, with 15 bases between them. The germline CDR1 and CDR2 sequences are SNHLY and FYNNEI. The DNA for the CDR3 is TGTGCCAGCTCACCACAATCCAGACAAGAGACCCAGTACTTC. It encodes CASSPQSRQETQYF. The full variable domain, in which reference TRBV2 and TRBJ2-5 provide the parts outside the CDR3, is EPEVTQTPSHQVTQMGQEVILRCVPISNHLYFYWYRQILGQKVEFLVSFYNNEISEKSEIFDDQFSVERPDGSNFTLKIRSTKLEDSAMYFCASSPQSRQETQYFGPGTRLLVL.

This rearrangement joins TRBV25-1 to TRBJ2-2, with D possibly matching TRBD1 (6 bases). The length of the CDR3 is 12 residues. Trimming removed 9 bases from V and 4 bases from J, with 9 bases in between. CDR1 is MGHDK and CDR2 is SYGVNS in the germline V gene. CDR3 in DNA: TGTGCCAGACAGGGCTCCACCGGGGAGCTGTTTTTT. The encoded protein is CARQGSTGELFF. The whole variable domain, remainder taken from reference TRBV25-1 and TRBJ2-2, is EADIYQTPRYLVIGTGKKITLECSQTMGHDKMYWYQQDPGMELHLIHYSYGVNSTEKGDLSSESTVSRIRTEHFPLTLESARPSHTSQYLCARQGSTGELFFGEGSRLTVL.

The CDR3 is CSARDSRHQNEKLFF. CDR3 coding DNA: TGCAGTGCTAGAGATTCGCGACATCAAAATGAAAAACTGTTTTTT. The rearrangement joins TRBV20-1 to TRBJ1-4; D is unclear. Trimming stripped 0 bases from V and 5 bases from J, with 13 bases between. Germline lookup yields CDR1 DFQATT and CDR2 SNEGSKA (reference sequence). This CDR3 comprises 15 residues.

The chain joins TRBV19 to TRBJ1-5; D perhaps matches TRBD1 (6 bases). V was pared by 9 bases and J by 6 bases, with 15 bases between. The CDR3 runs 13 residues. Germline values: CDR1 LNHDA, CDR2 SQIVND (reference sequence). The CDR3 loop reads CASATGLVQPQHF. DNA for the CDR3: TGTGCCAGCGCCACAGGGCTTGTTCAGCCCCAGCATTTT. The complete variable domain, with remaining parts taken from reference TRBV19 and TRBJ1-5, reads DGGITQSPKYLFRKEGQNVTLSCEQNLNHDAMYWYRQDPGQGLRLIYYSQIVNDFQKGDIAEGYSVSREKKESFPLTVTSAQKNPTAFYLCASATGLVQPQHFGDGTRLSIL.

V gene TRBV28 combines with J gene TRBJ2-7, with TRBD2 as a possible D gene (6 bases). The J call may be in error: the DNA end matches TRBJ2-5 better. CDR1 is MDHEN and CDR2 is SYDVKM in the germline V gene. CDR3 length equals 13 residues. Here the CDR3 DNA reads TGTGCCAGCCGGGAGTCGAGGGGAGAGACCCAGTACTTC. The encoded protein is CASRESRGETQYF.

The chain uses TRBV12-3 or TRBV12-4 and TRBJ1-2, with D perhaps TRBD1 (5 bases). This CDR3 has 13 amino acids. V lost 3 bases and J lost 4, with 9 bases in between. CDR3 sequence (DNA): TGTGCCAGCAGTTTCAGGGCTCTCTATGGCTACACCTTC. It specifies CASSFRALYGYTF.

This clonotype was found a few times. The CDR3 reads CSASTPRAQHF. In nucleotides, the CDR3 is TGCAGTGCTAGTACCCCACGGGCCCAGCATTTT. J is TRBJ1-5 and V is TRBV20-1; no clear D gene. In germline, CDR1 is DFQATT, CDR2 SNEGSKA (reference sequence). V lost 3 bases, J lost 11 bases, and 11 bases lay in between. This CDR3 has 11 amino acids.

This chain links TRBV10-3 with TRBJ2-2, with 8 bases aligning to TRBD1. CDR3 length equals 16 residues. Germline V gene lookup returns CDR1 ENHRY and CDR2 SYGVKD. With V trimmed by 7 bases and J by 5 bases, 12 bases remained unmatched. Here the CDR3 DNA reads TGTGCCATCACCCGGAATGGACAGGGATATACCGGGGAGCTGTTTTTT. It is translated as CAITRNGQGYTGELFF.